This TCR beta chain comes out of a study of shared T cell receptors in the human thymus. Trimming shortened V by 0 bases and J by 13 bases, and 13 bases separated the two germline ends. This CDR3 contains 13 residues. The germline gives CDR1 KGHSH, CDR2 LQKENI. Libraries were prepared by immunoSEQ multiplex PCR; TCRdb keeps only in-frame clonotypes and omits some of them. This table has hundreds of thousands of clones, 80% to 90% appearing once. The same sample was also used in a study of human thymus T cells. That publication notes: Samples came from healthy Finnish infants during open corrective cardiac surgery. Thymus was obtained from resections taken during corrective heart surgery. Seemingly biased V and J gene usage marked thymic and blood repertoires. Among unrelated individuals, related research reported thymic repertoires that overlapped highly.

This receptor was obtained from a boy younger than two with a congenital heart defect. The chain combines TRBV18 with TRBJ2-1; a weak D match, TRBD2 (7 bases). The sample comprised thymocytes. The CDR3 region has the DNA TGTGCCAGCTCACCACCGTACGGGGGGCGCCAGTTCTTC. Translated: CASSPPYGGRQFF.